This T cell receptor beta chain was sequenced during a study of CD8 T cells in Susac syndrome. TCR beta sequencing covered blood CD8+ and CD4+ T cells. It was with random hexamers that roughly 0.45 to 1 ug RNA was reverse transcribed. immunoSEQ multiplex PCR amplified TCR beta CDR3 across 54 Vbeta, 13 Jbeta. TCRdb itself ran the immunoSEQ multiplex PCR reads through MiXCR, one entry per CDR3 protein. The top ten hold 0.12% of the sample, which has around 170,000 distinct CDR3 sequences, 94% seen once. Germline CDR1 and CDR2: GTSNPN and SVGIG (reference sequence). The CDR3 is 13 residues long. V gave up 1 base and J gave up 3 bases, with 7 bases separating them.

This receptor was obtained from a human donor with Susac syndrome. V gene TRBV30 combines with J gene TRBJ1-5; D is possibly TRBD1 (5 bases). The material sequenced was CD4+ T cells from PBMCs. The CDR3 DNA reads TGTGCCTGGAGTGGGGGACCCAATCAGCCCCAGCATTTT. Its translation is CAWSGGPNQPQHF.